This TCR beta chain emerged from a study of sequential checkpoint blockade in melanoma. Across the whole study: Matched biopsies came pretreatment and at week 13 for some 22 patients.

Treatment: randomized to nivolumab then ipilimumab (arm A) or the reverse (arm B). Clones were sequenced by immunoSEQ multiplex PCR, and TCRdb holds only the in-frame ones, with some missing. The data hold around 6,400 clones, with around 20% observed a single time. Within the sample, this clone is medium-sized. Germline assignment: CDR1 SGHRS and CDR2 YFSETQ. CDR3 length equals 17 residues. V was shortened by 4 bases and J by 4 bases, with 20 bases between the two germline ends. The chain links TRBV5-1 to TRBJ2-2; D could derive from TRBD1 or TRBD2 (5 bases each). The starting material was tumor tissue (inferred from file names), obtained from a patient given nivolumab and ipilimumab in sequence. The clonotype was recovered from a human donor with melanoma. DNA of the CDR3: TGCGCCAGCAGCCCCGAGCGCCGGACTGGGGGCACCGGGGAGCTGTTTTTT. Amino acid sequence: CASSPERRTGGTGELFF.